This record covers a single TCR beta chain. This record belongs to a study of Tregs in tolerant kidney transplant recipients. Assay: immunoSEQ multiplex PCR; the TCRdb copy retains only in-frame clones and omits some. The data hold about 240,000 clones, with around 82% observed a single time. The clonotype originates from a human donor in good health. The sequenced material came from CD4+ T cells from blood.

CDR3 sequence reads: CAWSKERRGYEQFF. The CDR3 nucleotides are TGTGCCTGGAGTAAGGAGCGGAGGGGGTATGAGCAGTTCTTC. This chain joins TRBV30 and TRBJ2-1; D possibly matches TRBD1 or TRBD2 (6 bases each). V lost 2 bases, J lost 8 bases, and 16 bases lay in between. In germline, CDR1 is GTSNPN, CDR2 SVGIG (reference sequence). There are 14 residues in the CDR3.